Below, one T cell receptor (beta chain) is given with its context. The antigen this receptor binds is unknown. Nothing much larger sits one base from this clone, and base qualities are not available. CDR1 and CDR2, looked up from the germline V gene, are SQVTM and ANQGSEA. Taken from cysteine to phenylalanine, the CDR3 has 13 residues. The sequence is cut down to CDR3 DNA, 39 bases in frame from base 1. The trim is 4 bases for V and 4 bases for J, with a gap of 13 bases between the germline ends. The record originates from a study of PD-1 blockade in classical Hodgkin lymphoma (dated by TCRdb to 2018 to 2021). For context, the study as a whole: The study used TCR beta sequencing and CyTOF to define a peripheral blood immune signature of response to PD-1 blockade in classical Hodgkin lymphoma. The full study reports these points: Baseline TCR diversity was reported as lower in newly diagnosed patients than in healthy donors, and lower still in relapsed/refractory patients. Only a single clinical trial cohort was studied, and what caused the repertoire differences, possibly disease activity or prior therapy, remained undefined.

The Qiagen DNeasy kit was used to extract genomic DNA both from unsorted PBMCs and from the negatively selected CD4+ and CD8+ fractions. Using primers that anneal to V and J segments, immunoSEQ multiplex PCR amplified the TCR beta CDR3 regions. Amplification bias was minimized using a synthetic immune receptor repertoire, and residual bias was removed computationally after sequencing. In the original analysis: Custom Python scripts were used to quantify repertoire diversity as the Shannon entropy index. The unsorted, CD4+ and CD8+ repertoires were each analyzed separately, with the exception of combined analyses, where CD4+ and CD8+ sequences were merged in silico. TCRdb took this table from immuneACCESS and kept in-frame rearrangements with V and J called. Such tables lack part of the clones; where checked against another copy, unresolved V genes explain under half of the gap, and the rest is unexplained. For V, J and clone size, that table is used; D and trimming come from the DNA. This sample lists roughly 77,000 clones; over 90% were detected once. Clones ranked in the top ten supply roughly 2.7% of the sample.

This sample's time point label indicates: newly diagnosed, previously untreated cHL patient sample. As a comparison group for the relapsed/refractory trial patients, PBMCs were sequenced from patients with newly diagnosed, previously untreated classical Hodgkin lymphoma. After peripheral blood was drawn into 8 mL Vacutainer Cell Preparation Tubes, PBMCs were isolated by centrifugation and then cryopreserved. The specimen sequenced was peripheral blood mononuclear cells (PBMCs). The TCR was taken from a human donor with classical Hodgkin lymphoma. This chain is built from TRBV29-1 and TRBJ2-5; the D gene is perhaps TRBD2, on 7 matching bases. The CDR3 corresponds to CSVGEGVRETQYF. The bases read TGCAGCGTTGGGGAGGGGGTCCGAGAGACCCAGTACTTC.